This passage covers 25 T cell receptor beta chains from one sample sequenced in a study of OX40 agonist ivuxolimab in advanced cancers. Profiling relied on immunoSEQ multiplex PCR, and the TCRdb table lists in-frame clones only, not all of them. The profile shows 90,000 or so clones, about 88% of them singletons. The sequences come from CD4+ or CD8+ T cells sorted from blood, collected in a trial of the OX40 agonist ivuxolimab. These receptors originate from an adult with an advanced solid tumor such as melanoma, head and neck, liver or kidney cancer.

The chain recombines TRBV4-1 with TRBJ2-5; TRBD2 might be the D (6 bases). Germline CDR1 and CDR2: MGHRA and YSYEKL. The V gene lost 0 bases and the J gene lost 5 bases, with 13 bases spanning the gap. The CDR3 is 15 residues long. CDR3: CASSQEDGGRETQYF. The CDR3, as DNA: TGCGCCAGCAGCCAAGAAGATGGAGGGCGGGAGACCCAGTACTTC.

The V call is TRBV4-3, the J call TRBJ2-7, with a tentative D call TRBD1 (6 bases). This CDR3 is 13 amino acids long. The germline V gene encodes CDR1 LGHNA and CDR2 YSLEER. Deletions cut 0 bases from V and 6 bases from J, with 9 bases between. In nucleotides, the CDR3 is TGCGCCAGCAGCCAAGATAGGGGGACCGAGCAGTACTTC. Protein: CASSQDRGTEQYF.

A single count supports this clone. The chain has TRBV5-1 and TRBJ1-1; tentatively, D is TRBD1 (5 bases). CDR1 is SGHRS and CDR2 is YFSETQ in the germline V gene. This CDR3 has 13 amino acids. The V end lost 4 bases, the J end lost 0 bases, and 7 bases lay between the germline ends. The CDR3 spells CASSGQLNTEAFF. The CDR3 DNA follows: TGCGCCAGCAGCGGACAACTGAACACTGAAGCTTTCTTT.

Concerning this clone: Compared with germline, one end of the junction differs, possibly owing to a read error. The V and J genes are TRBV19 and TRBJ1-5, with 7 bases identical to TRBD1. Looked up from germline, CDR1 is LNHDA and CDR2 is SQIVND (reference sequence). This CDR3 is 13 amino acids long. This chain's CDR3 is CAGSEGAGQPQHF. The DNA of the CDR3 is TGTGCCGGTAGCGAGGGGGCAGGTCAGCCCCAGCATTTT.

This clone was counted a few times. The genes are TRBV28 and TRBJ1-2, with D possibly matching TRBD1 (5 bases). V was shortened by 3 bases and J by 4 bases, with 12 bases between the two germline ends. The CDR3 consists of 14 residues. Per the germline V gene, CDR1 is MDHEN and CDR2 is SYDVKM. This CDR3 is CASSFGGVSYGYTF. CDR3 DNA: TGTGCCAGCAGTTTTGGGGGGGTCTCCTATGGCTACACCTTC.

The chain uses TRBV10-3 and TRBJ2-7; possibly TRBD1 for D (6 bases). Germline lookup yields CDR1 ENHRY and CDR2 SYGVKD. V was cut by 5 bases and J by 1 base, with 12 bases left in between. The CDR3 length is 14 residues. The CDR3 protein is CAISTGTLSYEQYF. DNA of the CDR3: TGTGCCATCAGTACCGGGACACTTTCCTACGAGCAGTACTTC.

This sequence joins TRBV2 and TRBJ1-4; unclear D gene. The CDR3 totals 18 residues. V lost 6 bases, J lost 1 base, and 21 bases lay in between. CDR1 and CDR2 (germline): SNHLY, FYNNEI. The CDR3 sequence is CASRTANNAFGTNEKLFF. The CDR3, as DNA: TGTGCCAGCAGGACCGCGAACAACGCCTTTGGAACTAATGAAAAACTGTTTTTT.

The genes are TRBV7-3 and TRBJ2-7, with 10 positions matching TRBD2. CDR1 and CDR2 (germline): SGHTA, FQGTGA. The J segment lost 2 bases and the V segment lost 5 bases, leaving 9 bases of the junction unmatched. The CDR3 length is 16 residues. CDR3 sequence reads: CASSLSGAGGPYEQYF. In nucleotides, the CDR3 is TGTGCCAGCAGCCTCTCGGGAGCGGGAGGGCCCTACGAGCAGTACTTC.

V and J are TRBV11-2 and TRBJ2-7; D unclear. Between the trimmed V and J ends, which lost 0 bases and 5 bases, there was a span of 11 bases. The CDR3 sequence is 14 residues long. Germline CDR1 reads SGHAT; CDR2 reads FQNNGV. The CDR3 protein is CASSLDRAADEQYF. In nucleotides, the CDR3 is TGTGCCAGCAGCTTAGACCGGGCGGCAGACGAGCAGTACTTC.

The V and J genes are TRBV5-8 and TRBJ1-5, with D hard to call. Trimming cost V 3 bases and J 6 bases, with 10 bases left between them. The CDR3 contains 13 residues. CDR1 and CDR2 (germline): SGHTS, YDEGEE. In DNA, the CDR3 is TGTGCCAGCAGCTACCGCGGGGTTCAGCCCCAGCATTTT. It yields the protein CASSYRGVQPQHF.

The V and J genes are TRBV28 and TRBJ2-7; a weak D match, TRBD1 (5 bases). CDR3 length: 13 amino acids. CDR1 and CDR2 from the germline V gene are MDHEN and SYDVKM. The V gene lost 6 bases and the J gene lost 0 bases, with 9 bases spanning the gap. The CDR3 DNA sequence: TGTGCCAGCAGACAGGAGAACTCCTACGAGCAGTACTTC. It codes for CASRQENSYEQYF.

The chain is built from TRBV2 and TRBJ1-4; D uncertain. In germline, CDR1 is SNHLY, CDR2 FYNNEI. The ends were cut back, 1 base at V and 10 bases at J, with 1 base in the middle. The CDR3 totals 10 residues. The CDR3 loop is CASSEGKLFF. In nucleotides, the CDR3 is TGTGCCAGCAGTGAAGGAAAACTGTTTTTT.

V gene TRBV6-6 combines with J gene TRBJ1-2; perhaps TRBD1 as D (5 bases). V gave up 6 bases and J gave up 6 bases, with 14 bases separating them. The germline CDR1 and CDR2 sequences are MNHNY and SVGAGI (reference sequence). This CDR3 has 13 residues. CDR3 protein: CASSYRPRNGYTF. The CDR3 DNA reads TGTGCCAGCAGCTACAGGCCTCGGAATGGCTACACCTTC.

The chain uses TRBV10-3 and TRBJ2-1, with D perhaps TRBD2 (6 bases). The CDR3 spans 14 residues. Germline values: CDR1 ENHRY, CDR2 SYGVKD. V dropped 10 bases and J dropped 9 bases, with 22 bases sitting between them. CDR3 coding DNA: TGTGCCACCTACCGGGGGACCACGGGGTCTGAGCAGTTCTTC. It codes for CATYRGTTGSEQFF.

V usage is TRBV7-3 and J usage is TRBJ1-1; maybe TRBD1 (5 bases). Trimming removed 1 base from V and 4 bases from J, with 13 bases in between. Germline CDR1 is SGHTA and CDR2 is FQGTGA. This CDR3 spans 15 amino acids. The CDR3 nucleotides are TGTGCCAGCAGCTTAAACGGGGAAGGGGTCACTGAAGCTTTCTTT. Its translation: CASSLNGEGVTEAFF.

CDR3 loop: CSVGTADQPQHF. DNA of the CDR3: TGCAGCGTGGGGACGGCGGATCAGCCCCAGCATTTT. This chain links TRBV29-1 with TRBJ1-5, with a tentative D call TRBD1 (5 bases). CDR3 length equals 12 residues. Germline values: CDR1 SQVTM, CDR2 ANQGSEA. The ends were cut back, 6 bases at V and 5 bases at J, with 11 bases in the middle.

This chain links TRBV19 with TRBJ2-5; TRBD1 is a possible D gene (5 bases). CDR1 is LNHDA, CDR2 SQIVND, per germline (reference sequence). Trimming removed 1 base at V and 11 bases at J, with 11 bases between. This CDR3 has 12 amino acids. DNA for the CDR3: TGTGCCAGTAGTATAGGGGTGGGGCTTCAGTACTTC. Translation gives CASSIGVGLQYF. Looking up the rest from reference TRBV19 and TRBJ2-5 gives the full variable domain: DGGITQSPKYLFRKEGQNVTLSCEQNLNHDAMYWYRQDPGQGLRLIYYSQIVNDFQKGDIAEGYSVSREKKESFPLTVTSAQKNPTAFYLCASSIGVGLQYFGPGTRLLVL.

The chain recombines TRBV10-3 with TRBJ1-2, with TRBD1 identical over 7 bases. CDR1 and CDR2 from the germline V gene are ENHRY and SYGVKD. V shed 2 bases and J 3 bases; nucleotides not matched to a gene: 0. This CDR3 comprises 13 residues. The CDR3 loop is CAISEGTDYGYTF. In DNA form, the CDR3 reads TGTGCCATCAGTGAGGGGACAGACTATGGCTACACCTTC.

The chain joins TRBV5-4 to TRBJ1-1, with 7 nucleotides matching TRBD1. The CDR3 loop spans 17 amino acids. V lost 4 bases and J lost 0; bases outside the gene matches: 12. Germline V gene data show CDR1 as SGHNT and CDR2 as YYREEE (reference sequence). The CDR3 here is CASSPGTVGYMNTEAFF. CDR3 nucleotides: TGTGCCAGCAGCCCTGGGACAGTGGGGTATATGAACACTGAAGCTTTCTTT.

Regarding this clone: Different DNA sequences within this sample yield the same CDR3. The chain recombines TRBV30 with TRBJ1-5, with 7 bases fitting TRBD1. Germline V lookup: CDR1 GTSNPN, CDR2 SVGIG (reference sequence). The CDR3 spans 13 residues. The junction had 1 base not matched to a gene; V was cut back by 0 bases and J by 5 bases. The CDR3: CAWSVQGDQPQHF. CDR3 coding DNA: TGTGCCTGGAGTGTCCAGGGGGATCAGCCCCAGCATTTT.

This clone was detected only once. The genes are TRBV7-2 and TRBJ2-1; the D is unclear. Germline CDR1 and CDR2: SGHTA and FQGNSA. This CDR3 has 14 residues. The germline V and J ends were trimmed by 1 base and 3 bases, with 7 bases remaining between them. Written as DNA, the CDR3 is TGTGCCAGCAGCTTAGTATCCCTCTACAATGAGCAGTTCTTC. It codes for CASSLVSLYNEQFF.

The chain couples TRBV7-9 to TRBJ1-5; 10 bases are a match to TRBD1. The CDR3 covers 18 residues. V lost 5 bases and J lost 0; bases outside the gene matches: 10. CDR1 is SEHNR, CDR2 FQNEAQ, per germline (reference sequence). The CDR3 here is CASSPGQGGGYSNQPQHF. CDR3 DNA: TGTGCCAGCAGCCCTGGACAGGGGGGAGGTTATAGCAATCAGCCCCAGCATTTT.

The chain couples TRBV4-3 to TRBJ2-2; D unresolved. Per germline, CDR1 LGHNA and CDR2 YSLEER. Trimming pared 4 bases from V and 2 bases from J, leaving 8 bases between. CDR3 length equals 14 residues. The CDR3 is CASSPSRNTGELFF. CDR3 coding DNA: TGCGCCAGCAGCCCGTCCCGTAACACCGGGGAGCTGTTTTTT.

The chain uses TRBV10-3 and TRBJ2-7, with 10 bases aligning to TRBD2. There are 14 residues in the CDR3. Germline lookup yields CDR1 ENHRY and CDR2 SYGVKD. V lost 5 bases and J lost 4; bases outside the gene matches: 5. The CDR3 loop reads CAISRLAGSYEQYF. The CDR3 nucleotides are TGTGCCATCAGTCGACTAGCGGGTTCTTACGAGCAGTACTTC.

V and J are TRBV18 and TRBJ1-3; D unclear. The CDR3 extends over 15 amino acids. V was trimmed by 2 bases and J by 2 bases, leaving 10 bases between them. Per the germline V gene, CDR1 is KGHSH and CDR2 is LQKENI. The CDR3 protein is CASSPSQETGNTIYF. The CDR3 bases are TGTGCCAGCTCACCATCCCAAGAGACTGGAAACACCATATATTTT. Drawing the rest from reference TRBV18 and TRBJ1-3, the complete variable domain is NAGVMQNPRHLVRRRGQEARLRCSPMKGHSHVYWYRQLPEEGLKFMVYLQKENIIDESGMPKERFSAEFPKEGPSILRIQQVVRGDSAAYFCASSPSQETGNTIYFGEGSWLTVV.